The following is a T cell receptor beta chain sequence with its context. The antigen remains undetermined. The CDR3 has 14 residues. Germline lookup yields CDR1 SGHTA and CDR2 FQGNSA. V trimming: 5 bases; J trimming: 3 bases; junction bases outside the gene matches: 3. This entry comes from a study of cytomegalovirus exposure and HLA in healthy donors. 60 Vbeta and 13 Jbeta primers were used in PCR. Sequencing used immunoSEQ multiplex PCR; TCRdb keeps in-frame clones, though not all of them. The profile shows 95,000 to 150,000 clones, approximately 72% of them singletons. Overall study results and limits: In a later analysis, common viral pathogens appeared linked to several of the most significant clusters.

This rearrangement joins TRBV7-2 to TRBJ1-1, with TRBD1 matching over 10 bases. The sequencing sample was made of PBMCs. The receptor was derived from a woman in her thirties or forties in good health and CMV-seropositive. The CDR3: CASSADRGYTEAFF. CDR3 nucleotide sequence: TGTGCCAGCAGCGCGGACAGGGGGTACACTGAAGCTTTCTTT.